The 9 T cell receptor beta chains reported below all come from one sample, sequenced in a study of T cell changes during pregnancy in multiple sclerosis. Profiled with immunoSEQ multiplex PCR; TCRdb holds only in-frame clones, not every one. Of 30,000 to 45,000 clones listed, about 92% are singletons. The material sequenced was CD8+ T cells from peripheral blood mononuclear cells, taken in the first trimester of pregnancy. These receptors were obtained from a female donor with multiple sclerosis, enrolled in a pregnancy study.

CDR3 in DNA: TGTGCCAGCAGCGTAGTATCGGGACAGTCCTACACCTTC. Its protein is CASSVVSGQSYTF. The chain joins TRBV9 to TRBJ1-2, with 7 bases that match TRBD1. The J segment lost 10 bases and the V segment lost 0 bases, leaving 6 bases of the junction unmatched. The CDR3 extends over 13 amino acids. CDR1 is SGDLS and CDR2 is YYNGEE in the germline V gene.

The chain links TRBV14 to TRBJ1-2; 7 bases fit TRBD1. V dropped 0 bases and J dropped 2; count of bases not matched to a gene: 15. CDR3 length equals 19 residues. The germline CDR1 and CDR2 sequences are SGHDN and FVKESK. The CDR3 loop reads CASSQEEWASDRENYGYTF. The CDR3 DNA follows: TGTGCCAGCAGCCAAGAAGAATGGGCAAGCGACAGGGAAAACTATGGCTACACCTTC.

This chain connects TRBV27 to TRBJ1-4, with a possible D match to TRBD1 (6 bases). Looked up from germline, CDR1 is MNHEY and CDR2 is SMNVEV (reference sequence). Trimming left V 6 bases short and J 3 bases short, with 14 bases between. This CDR3 contains 15 residues. The CDR3 sequence is CASSLGARPNEKLFF. In DNA, the CDR3 is TGTGCCAGCAGCTTGGGGGCTAGGCCTAATGAAAAACTGTTTTTT.

This clone came up once. The genes are TRBV2 and TRBJ1-2; 9 bases are a match to TRBD1. The CDR3 runs 15 residues. Germline CDR1 SNHLY, CDR2 FYNNEI. The V gene end was trimmed by 3 bases and the J gene end by 5 bases; junction bases not matched to a gene: 7. CDR3 region: CASSDDRGSTYGYTF. The CDR3 coding sequence is TGTGCCAGCAGTGACGACAGGGGGTCCACTTATGGCTACACCTTC.

The V gene is TRBV7-8, the J gene TRBJ1-6, with TRBD1 as a possible D gene (5 bases). In germline, CDR1 is SGHVS, CDR2 FQNEAQ. This CDR3 has 13 residues. V was trimmed by 4 bases and J by 10 bases, leaving 11 bases between them. The CDR3 DNA is TGTGCCAGCAGCTCCCTCGGGGGGTCACCCCTCCACTTT. Translation gives CASSSLGGSPLHF.

This clone is a singleton in its sample. V gene TRBV13 combines with J gene TRBJ1-1, with TRBD1 matching over 8 bases. V trimming: 5 bases; J trimming: 3 bases; junction bases outside the gene matches: 8. CDR1 is PRHDT, CDR2 FYEKMQ, per germline (reference sequence). The CDR3 spans 15 residues. CDR3 DNA: TGTGCCAGCAGCGGAAGGACAGGGAGGGACACTGAAGCTTTCTTT. It translates to CASSGRTGRDTEAFF.

This sequence joins TRBV10-1 and TRBJ2-7; D is possibly TRBD1 (6 bases). V dropped 6 bases and J dropped 5 bases, with 17 bases sitting between them. Germline V gene sequence: CDR1 WNHNN, CDR2 SYGVQD (reference sequence). The CDR3 runs to 14 residues. The CDR3 nucleotides read TGCGCCAGCAGCCACCTCAGGGGTTTCCACGAGCAGTACTTC. This codes for CASSHLRGFHEQYF.

The gene calls are TRBV7-3 and TRBJ2-7; 7 positions agree with TRBD2. CDR3 length: 14 residues. CDR1 is SGHTA, CDR2 FQGTGA, per germline. The V and J ends lost 3 bases and 6 bases, in that order; junction bases with no gene match: 8. The CDR3 spells CASSLVGGTSEQYF. The CDR3 DNA sequence: TGTGCCAGCAGCTTGGTGGGGGGGACCTCCGAGCAGTACTTC. The full variable domain, in which reference TRBV7-3 and TRBJ2-7 provide the parts outside the CDR3, is GAGVSQTPSNKVTEKGKYVELRCDPISGHTALYWYRQSLGQGPEFLIYFQGTGAADDSGLPNDRFFAVRPEGSVSTLKIQRTERGDSAVYLCASSLVGGTSEQYFGPGTRLTVT.

The chain employs TRBV27 and TRBJ1-6; D is uncertain. The CDR3 covers 14 residues. CDR1 and CDR2 (germline): MNHEY, SMNVEV (reference sequence). V was trimmed by 2 bases and J by 9 bases, leaving 11 bases between them. The chain's CDR3 is CASSLTGLGSPLHF. The CDR3 DNA reads as TGTGCCAGCAGTTTAACGGGTTTAGGTTCACCCCTCCACTTT.